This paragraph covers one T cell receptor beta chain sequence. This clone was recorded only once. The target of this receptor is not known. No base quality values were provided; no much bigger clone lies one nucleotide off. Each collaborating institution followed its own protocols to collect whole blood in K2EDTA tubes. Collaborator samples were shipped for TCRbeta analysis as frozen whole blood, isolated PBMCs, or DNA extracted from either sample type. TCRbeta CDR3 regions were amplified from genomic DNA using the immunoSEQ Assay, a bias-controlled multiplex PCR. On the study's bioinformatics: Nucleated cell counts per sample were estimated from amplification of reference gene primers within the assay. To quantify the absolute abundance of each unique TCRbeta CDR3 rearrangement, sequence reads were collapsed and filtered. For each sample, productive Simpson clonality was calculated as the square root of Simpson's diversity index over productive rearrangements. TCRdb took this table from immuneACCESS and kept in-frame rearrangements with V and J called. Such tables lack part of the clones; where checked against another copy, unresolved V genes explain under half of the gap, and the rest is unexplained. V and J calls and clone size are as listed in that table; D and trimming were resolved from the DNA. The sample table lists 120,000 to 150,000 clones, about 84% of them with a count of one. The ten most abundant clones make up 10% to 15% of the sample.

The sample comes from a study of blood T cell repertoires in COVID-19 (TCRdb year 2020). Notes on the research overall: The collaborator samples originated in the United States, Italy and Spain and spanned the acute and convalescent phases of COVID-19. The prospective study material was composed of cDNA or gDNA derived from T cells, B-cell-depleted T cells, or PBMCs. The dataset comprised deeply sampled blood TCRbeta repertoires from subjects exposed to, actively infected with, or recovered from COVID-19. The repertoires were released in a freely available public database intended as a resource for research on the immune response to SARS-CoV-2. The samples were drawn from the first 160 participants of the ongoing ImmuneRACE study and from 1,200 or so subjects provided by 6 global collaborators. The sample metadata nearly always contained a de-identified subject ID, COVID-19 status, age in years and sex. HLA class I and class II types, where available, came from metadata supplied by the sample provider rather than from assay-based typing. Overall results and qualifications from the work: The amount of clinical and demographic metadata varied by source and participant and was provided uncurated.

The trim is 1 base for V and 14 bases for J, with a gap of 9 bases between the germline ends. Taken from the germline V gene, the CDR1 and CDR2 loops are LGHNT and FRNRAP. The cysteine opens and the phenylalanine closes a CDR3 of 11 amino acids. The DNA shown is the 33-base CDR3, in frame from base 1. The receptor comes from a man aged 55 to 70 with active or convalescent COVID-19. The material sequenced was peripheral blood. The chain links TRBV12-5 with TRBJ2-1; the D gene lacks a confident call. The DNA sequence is TGTGCTAGTGGTTTGGGGAGTAAGGAGTTCTTC. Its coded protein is CASGLGSKEFF.